One T cell receptor beta chain is described in this entry. Its matching antigen is unknown. With V trimmed by 4 bases and J by 4 bases, 14 bases remained unmatched. Germline CDR1 is MGHRA and CDR2 is YSYEKL. The CDR3 contains 19 residues. This specimen comes from a study of cytomegalovirus exposure and HLA in healthy donors. Study-wide results and limits: Among donors in an Asian-associated ancestry cluster, a later analysis reportedly found fewer N-insertions than the roughly 700-donor mean. Most TCR beta V segments were productive about 90% or about 30% of the time in an earlier analysis. Most subjects' HLA-A and HLA-B alleles were reportedly predicted from TCR beta sequences.

The PCR made use of 60 Vbeta and 13 Jbeta primers. Generated by immunoSEQ multiplex PCR, the TCRdb table keeps only in-frame clones and is missing some. In the table there are 130,000 or so clones, about 73% of which are singletons. The chain recombines TRBV4-1 with TRBJ2-1; 12 bases match TRBD2. Sequencing was carried out using PBMCs. This TCR was recovered from a woman in her thirties or forties in good health and CMV-seropositive. In nucleotides, the CDR3 is TGCGCCAGCAGCCTCCTTACGACGGGGCTAGCGGGAGGGTACAATGAGCAGTTCTTC. The encoded protein is CASSLLTTGLAGGYNEQFF.